The following is a TCR beta chain sequence with its context. This clone was seen only once. Its specific antigen is unknown. No base qualities exist here, and no much larger clone lies one base off it. The germline V gene (reference sequence) supplies CDR1 SGHNT and CDR2 YYREEE. Including cysteine and phenylalanine, the CDR3 has 15 amino acids. The CDR3 DNA has 45 bases and is translated from base 1. V is reduced by 1 base and J by 2 bases, leaving a spacing of 11 bases between them. Receptor libraries were prepared by the immunoSEQ multiplex PCR assay. Sourced from immuneACCESS, this table was stored by TCRdb with only in-frame sequences that have V and J called. A share of the clones is absent; for the studies checked, an unresolved V gene accounts for under half, and the remainder has no known explanation. The sample records some 760,000 clones, 80% to 90% of which are singletons. The ten most abundant clones make up more than 0.01% of the sample.

This entry is derived from a study of shared T cell receptors in the human thymus (dated by TCRdb to the early 2020s). At the level of the whole study: The study examined how the human thymus generates shared, self-reactive T-cell receptor alpha chains.

The data were also submitted as part of a second study, on human thymus T cells. Drawing on the second study: In Finland, the donors were immunologically healthy infants who were having open corrective cardiac surgery for congenital heart defects. The thymus tissue came from surgical resects taken out during corrective cardiac surgery. Usage of V and J gene segments appeared to be biased in both the thymic and the peripheral blood repertoires. The related research reported highly overlapping thymic TCR repertoires among unrelated individuals. The study described the TCR alpha and beta repertoires in roughly 8 infant thymus samples and a few matching peripheral blood samples. The infant donors were about 6 to 250 days old, and the cohort included six or seven males and two females. After being mechanically released from the tissue, thymocytes were kept at -70 degrees C in pellets of roughly 8.5-34 million cells. A QIAsymphony instrument was used to extract genomic DNA from frozen cell pellets. The immunoSEQ multiplex PCR assay was used to amplify the TCRB and TCRAD loci from a standardized amount of quality-controlled genomic DNA. Amplicons spanned the V(D)J region at a length sufficient to cover the CDR3 and identify V and J genes. Amplicon sequencing was performed on an Illumina platform through the commercial immunoSEQ service. Primer bias and sequencing errors were corrected as previously described, and TCRAD and TCRB were defined on the basis of the IMGT database. Repertoires were analysed with immunoSEQ Analyzer 3.0 and VDJTools, covering basic statistics, V/J segment usage, diversity estimates, rarefaction and pairwise overlap. Chao1, ChaoE, Efron-Thisted, Shannon and inverse Simpson indices were used to estimate diversity, which was also estimated on datasets down-sampled to the smallest sample. For repertoire overlap, CDR3 nucleotide sequence, V gene and J gene had to match strictly, and clustering was done by Jaccard-based multidimensional scaling. On average, thymus samples gave around 880,000 unique TCRB clonotypes, whereas blood samples gave roughly 80,000.

The sequence derives from a girl under two years old with a congenital heart defect. Donor details come from another sample of the same person, matched by shared clones. Specimen: thymocytes. In this chain, TRBV5-4 is recombined with TRBJ2-3, with TRBD1 as a weak D call on 5 bases. CDR3 reads: CASSLCTGPTDTQYF. The nucleotide sequence reads TGTGCCAGCAGCTTGTGCACAGGCCCCACAGATACGCAGTATTTT.